This TCR beta chain was sequenced during a study of cytomegalovirus exposure and HLA in healthy donors. General study findings and limits: Sequencing depth across donors, presence/absence analyses assumed, was roughly uniform. Researchers reported in a later analysis that a missense DCLRE1C variant was tied to TCR beta V- and J-gene trimming. According to a later analysis, most TCR beta chains associated with CMV appeared HLA-restricted. Later analysis revealed greater clonal expansion in HLA-associated TCR beta chains than in equally common others.

On this clone itself: Antigen unknown.

Germline V gene data show CDR1 as SQVTM and CDR2 as ANQGSEA. There are 10 residues in the CDR3. V was shortened by 4 bases and J by 5 bases, with 4 bases between the two germline ends. Vbeta (60) and Jbeta (13) primers were used in the PCR. Clones were read by immunoSEQ multiplex PCR, and TCRdb kept only the in-frame ones, dropping some. There are about 190,000 clones in the sample; about 81% occur only once, and under 5% lies in the top ten. Input material: PBMCs. The J gene is TRBJ2-3, the V gene TRBV29-1; D call uncertain. This clonotype was sampled from a man aged 25-45 years in good health and CMV-seropositive. CDR3 amino acids: CSVGIDTQYF. For the CDR3, the DNA is TGCAGCGTTGGTATAGATACGCAGTATTTT.